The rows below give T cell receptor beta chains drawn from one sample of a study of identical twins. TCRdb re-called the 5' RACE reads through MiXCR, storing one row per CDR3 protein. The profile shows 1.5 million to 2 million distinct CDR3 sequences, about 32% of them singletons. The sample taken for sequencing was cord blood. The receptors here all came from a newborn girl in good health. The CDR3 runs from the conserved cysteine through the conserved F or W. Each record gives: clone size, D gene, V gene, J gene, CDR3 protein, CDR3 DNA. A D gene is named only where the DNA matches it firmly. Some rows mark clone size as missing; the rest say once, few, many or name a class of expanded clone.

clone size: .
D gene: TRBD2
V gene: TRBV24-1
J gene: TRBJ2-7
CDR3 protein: CATSDTGTRSHEQYF
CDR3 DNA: TGTGCCACCAGTGACACCGGGACTAGATCGCATGAGCAGTACTTC

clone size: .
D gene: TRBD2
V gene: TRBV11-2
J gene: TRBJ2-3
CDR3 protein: CASSLFYRGGTDTQYF
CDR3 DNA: TGTGCCAGCAGCTTATTTTACCGGGGGGGCACAGATACGCAGTATTTT

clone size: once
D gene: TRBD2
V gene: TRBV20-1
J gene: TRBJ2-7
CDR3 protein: CSASGFGTRGIEDEQHF
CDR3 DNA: TGCAGTGCTAGTGGCTTCGGGACTAGAGGCATAGAGGACGAGCAGCACTTC

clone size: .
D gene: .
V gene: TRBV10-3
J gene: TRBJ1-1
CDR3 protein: CAVSVGGNTEAFF
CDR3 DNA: TGTGCCGTCAGTGTGGGGGGGAACACTGAAGCTTTCTTT

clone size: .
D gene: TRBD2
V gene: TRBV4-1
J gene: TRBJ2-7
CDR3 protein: CASSHFSAGTSDEQYF
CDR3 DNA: TGCGCCAGCAGCCATTTTTCCGCCGGGACTAGCGACGAGCAGTACTTC

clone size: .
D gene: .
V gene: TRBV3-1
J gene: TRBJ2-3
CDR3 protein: CASSQEWRIRTDTQYF
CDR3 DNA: TGTGCCAGCAGCCAAGAGTGGCGGATTAGAACAGATACGCAGTATTTT

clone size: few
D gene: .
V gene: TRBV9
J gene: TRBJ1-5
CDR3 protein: CASSVGQADQPQHF
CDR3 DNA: TGTGCCAGCAGCGTAGGCCAGGCGGATCAGCCCCAGCATTTT

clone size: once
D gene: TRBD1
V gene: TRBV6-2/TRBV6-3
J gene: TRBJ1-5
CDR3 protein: CASSRQGLRRNQPRHF
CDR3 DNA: TGTGCCAGCAGTCGACAGGGTTTACGACGGAATCAGCCCCGGCATTTT

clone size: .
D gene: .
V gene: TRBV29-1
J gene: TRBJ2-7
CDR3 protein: CSVVGVLGLHNEQYF
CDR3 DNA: TGCAGCGTTGTAGGGGTACTGGGACTCCACAATGAGCAGTACTTC

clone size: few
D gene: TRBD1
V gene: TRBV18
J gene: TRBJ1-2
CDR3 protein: CASSQGARNGYTF
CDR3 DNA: TGTGCCAGCTCACAGGGGGCGCGGAATGGCTACACCTTC

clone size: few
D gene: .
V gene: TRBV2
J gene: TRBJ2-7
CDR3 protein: CASSEAGGADWLSYEQYF
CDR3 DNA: TGTGCCAGCAGTGAAGCGGGAGGAGCGGATTGGCTATCCTACGAGCAGTACTTC

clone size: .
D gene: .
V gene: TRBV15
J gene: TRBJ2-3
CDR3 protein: CATSIPPGPRGDTQYF
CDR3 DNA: TGTGCCACCAGCATACCTCCGGGACCCCGCGGAGATACGCAGTATTTT

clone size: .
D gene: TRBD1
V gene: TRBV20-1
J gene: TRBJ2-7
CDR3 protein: CSATRQGAFHEQYF
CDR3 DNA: TGCAGTGCTACTCGACAGGGGGCGTTTCACGAGCAGTACTTC

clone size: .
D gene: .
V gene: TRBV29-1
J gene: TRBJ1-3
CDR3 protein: CSVLRAVSGNTIYF
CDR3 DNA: TGCAGCGTACTCCGGGCCGTCTCTGGAAACACCATATATTTT

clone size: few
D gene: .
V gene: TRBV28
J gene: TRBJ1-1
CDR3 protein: CASTRGTTNTEAFF
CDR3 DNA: TGTGCCAGCACCCGCGGGACAACAAACACTGAAGCTTTCTTT

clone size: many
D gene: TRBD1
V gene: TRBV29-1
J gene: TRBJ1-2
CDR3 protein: CSVRQGAGYTF
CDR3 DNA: TGCAGCGTCCGACAGGGTGCCGGCTACACCTTC

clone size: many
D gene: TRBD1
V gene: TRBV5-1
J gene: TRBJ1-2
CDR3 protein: CASSDKVRQGTNYGYTF
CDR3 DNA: TGCGCCAGCAGCGACAAAGTGAGACAGGGGACGAACTATGGCTACACCTTC

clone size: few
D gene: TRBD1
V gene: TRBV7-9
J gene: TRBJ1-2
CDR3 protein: CASSLPGQGAPNYGYTF
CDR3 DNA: TGTGCCAGCAGCTTACCGGGACAGGGGGCTCCTAACTATGGCTACACCTTC

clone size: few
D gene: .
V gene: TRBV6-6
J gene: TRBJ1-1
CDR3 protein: CASSSTAGLLMNTEAFF
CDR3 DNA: TGTGCCAGCAGTTCAACGGCAGGCCTCCTCATGAACACTGAAGCTTTCTTT

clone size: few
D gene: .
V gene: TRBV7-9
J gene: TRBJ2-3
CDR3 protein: CASSSRGTGPDTQYF
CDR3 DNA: TGTGCCAGCAGCTCCAGAGGTACGGGCCCAGATACGCAGTATTTT

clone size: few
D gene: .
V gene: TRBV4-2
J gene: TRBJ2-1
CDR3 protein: CASSQGTPSNEQFF
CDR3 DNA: TGTGCCAGCAGCCAAGGGACCCCTAGTAATGAGCAGTTCTTC

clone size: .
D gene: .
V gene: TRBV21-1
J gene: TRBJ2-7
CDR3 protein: CASSILRSSYEQYF
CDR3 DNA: TGTGCCAGCAGCATATTACGGAGCTCCTACGAGCAGTACTTC

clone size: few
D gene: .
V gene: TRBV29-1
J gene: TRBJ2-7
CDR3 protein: CSVAKRAASYEQYF
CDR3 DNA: TGCAGCGTGGCGAAGCGGGCAGCCTCCTACGAGCAGTACTTC

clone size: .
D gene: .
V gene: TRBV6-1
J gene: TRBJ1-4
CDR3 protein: CASGRGNEKLFF
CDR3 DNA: TGTGCCAGCGGGAGGGGGAATGAAAAACTGTTTTTT

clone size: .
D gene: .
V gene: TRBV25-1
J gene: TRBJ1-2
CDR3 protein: CATSWSTLYGYTF
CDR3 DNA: TGTGCCACCAGCTGGAGTACCCTCTATGGCTACACCTTC

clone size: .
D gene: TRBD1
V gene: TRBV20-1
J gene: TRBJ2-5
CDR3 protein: CSLETGTLETQYF
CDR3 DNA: TGCAGTTTAGAGACAGGGACACTGGAGACCCAGTACTTC

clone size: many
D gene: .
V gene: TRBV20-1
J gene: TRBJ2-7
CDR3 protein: CSAREDSYEQYF
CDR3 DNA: TGCAGTGCTAGAGAGGACTCCTACGAGCAGTACTTC

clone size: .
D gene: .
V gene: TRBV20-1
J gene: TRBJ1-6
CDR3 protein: CSAPLSHNSPLHF
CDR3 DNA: TGCAGTGCTCCCCTGAGTCATAATTCACCCCTCCACTTT

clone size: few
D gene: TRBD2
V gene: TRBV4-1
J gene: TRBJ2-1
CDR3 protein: CASSPWTSEVHEQFF
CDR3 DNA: TGCGCCAGCAGCCCGTGGACTAGCGAGGTCCATGAGCAGTTCTTC

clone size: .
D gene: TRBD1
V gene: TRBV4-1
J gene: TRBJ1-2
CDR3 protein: CASNQDNQGDGYTF
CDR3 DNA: TGCGCCAGCAACCAAGATAATCAGGGGGACGGCTACACCTTC

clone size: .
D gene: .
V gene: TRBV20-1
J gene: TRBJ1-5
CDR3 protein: CSASGPLSGRNQPQHF
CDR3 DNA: TGCAGTGCTAGTGGCCCCCTCTCAGGGCGCAATCAGCCCCAGCATTTT

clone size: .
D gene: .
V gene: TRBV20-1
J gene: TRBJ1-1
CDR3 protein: CSARKGPGGGSYTEAFF
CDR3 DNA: TGCAGTGCTAGAAAGGGACCCGGGGGCGGATCTTACACTGAAGCTTTCTTT

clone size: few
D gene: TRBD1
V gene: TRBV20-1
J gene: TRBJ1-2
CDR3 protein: CSASRDRDGTF
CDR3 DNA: TGCAGTGCTAGCCGGGACAGGGACGGCACCTTC

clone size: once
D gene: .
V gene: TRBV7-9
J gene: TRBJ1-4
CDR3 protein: CASSSRTSTNEKLFF
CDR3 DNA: TGTGCCAGCAGCTCTCGTACTTCAACTAATGAAAAACTGTTTTTT

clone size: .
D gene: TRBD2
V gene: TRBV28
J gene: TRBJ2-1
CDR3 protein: CATRTSGVYNEQFF
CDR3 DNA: TGTGCCACCAGGACTAGCGGGGTCTACAATGAGCAGTTCTTC

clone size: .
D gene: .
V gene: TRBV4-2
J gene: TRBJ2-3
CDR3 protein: CASSQGRVLTDTQYF
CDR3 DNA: TGTGCCAGCAGCCAAGGTCGGGTCCTCACAGATACGCAGTATTTT

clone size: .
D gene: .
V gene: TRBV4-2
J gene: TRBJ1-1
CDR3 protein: CASSQSAGNTGAFF
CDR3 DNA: TGTGCCAGCAGCCAATCTGCGGGGAACACTGGAGCTTTCTTT

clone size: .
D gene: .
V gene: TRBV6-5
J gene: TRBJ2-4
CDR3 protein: CASRQAKNIQYF
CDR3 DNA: TGTGCCAGCAGACAAGCCAAAAACATTCAGTACTTC

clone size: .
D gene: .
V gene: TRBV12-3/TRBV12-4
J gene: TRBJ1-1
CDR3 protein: CASRRGAPRAEAFF
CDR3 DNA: TGTGCCAGCAGGAGAGGGGCCCCCCGCGCTGAAGCTTTCTTT

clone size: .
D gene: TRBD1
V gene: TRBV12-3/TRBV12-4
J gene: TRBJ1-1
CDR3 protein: CASSSPRDRNTEAFF
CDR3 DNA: TGTGCCAGCAGTTCCCCCCGGGACAGGAACACTGAAGCTTTCTTT

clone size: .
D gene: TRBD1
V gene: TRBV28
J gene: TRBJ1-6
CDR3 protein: CASMTQRQGDNSPLHF
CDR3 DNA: TGTGCCAGCATGACCCAACGACAGGGAGATAATTCACCCCTCCACTTT